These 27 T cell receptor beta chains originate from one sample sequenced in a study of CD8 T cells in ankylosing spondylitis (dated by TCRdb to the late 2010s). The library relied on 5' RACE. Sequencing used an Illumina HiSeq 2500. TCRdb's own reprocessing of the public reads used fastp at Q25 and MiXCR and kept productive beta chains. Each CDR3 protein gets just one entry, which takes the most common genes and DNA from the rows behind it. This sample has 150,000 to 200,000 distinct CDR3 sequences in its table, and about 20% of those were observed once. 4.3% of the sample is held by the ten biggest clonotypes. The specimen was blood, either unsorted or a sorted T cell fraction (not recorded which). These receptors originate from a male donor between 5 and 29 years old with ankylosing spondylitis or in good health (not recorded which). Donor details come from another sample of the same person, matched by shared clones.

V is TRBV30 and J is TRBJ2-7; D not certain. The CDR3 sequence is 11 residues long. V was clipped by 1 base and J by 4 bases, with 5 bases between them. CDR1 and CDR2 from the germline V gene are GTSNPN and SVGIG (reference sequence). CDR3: CAWSERYEQYF. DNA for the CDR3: TGTGCCTGGAGTGAGAGGTACGAGCAGTACTTC.

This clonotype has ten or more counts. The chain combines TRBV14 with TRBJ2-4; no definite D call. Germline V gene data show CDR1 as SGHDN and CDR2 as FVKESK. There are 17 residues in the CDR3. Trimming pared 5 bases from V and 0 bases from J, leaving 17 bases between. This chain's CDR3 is CASSSRSVSLAKNIQYF. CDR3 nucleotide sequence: TGTGCCAGCAGCTCCCGGTCGGTCAGTCTAGCCAAAAACATTCAGTACTTC.

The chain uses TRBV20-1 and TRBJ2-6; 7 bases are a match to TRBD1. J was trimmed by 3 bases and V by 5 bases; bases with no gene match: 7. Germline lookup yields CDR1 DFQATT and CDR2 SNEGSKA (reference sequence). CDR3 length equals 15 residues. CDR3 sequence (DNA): TGCAGTGCTCGACAGGGATCTCTTGGGGCCAACGTCCTGACTTTC. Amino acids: CSARQGSLGANVLTF.

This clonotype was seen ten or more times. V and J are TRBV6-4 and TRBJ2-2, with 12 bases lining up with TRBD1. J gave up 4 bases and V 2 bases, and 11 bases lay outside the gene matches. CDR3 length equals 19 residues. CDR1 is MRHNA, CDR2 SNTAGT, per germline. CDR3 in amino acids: CASSDQPRDRGLSTGELFF. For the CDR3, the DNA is TGTGCCAGCAGTGACCAGCCGAGGGACAGGGGGCTAAGCACCGGGGAGCTGTTTTTT.

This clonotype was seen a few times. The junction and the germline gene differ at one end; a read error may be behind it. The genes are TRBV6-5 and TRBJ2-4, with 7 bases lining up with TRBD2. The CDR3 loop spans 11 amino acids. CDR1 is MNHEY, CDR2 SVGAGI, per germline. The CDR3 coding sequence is TGTGCCAGCAGTTACTCGGGGACTAAAGACTTC. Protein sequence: CASSYSGTKDF.

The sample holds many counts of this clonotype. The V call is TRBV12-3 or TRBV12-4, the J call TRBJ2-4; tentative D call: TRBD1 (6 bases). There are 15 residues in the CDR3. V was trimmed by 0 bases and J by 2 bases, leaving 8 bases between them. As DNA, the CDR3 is TGTGCCAGCAGTTTAGCGCAGGGGACCAAAAACATTCAGTACTTC. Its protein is CASSLAQGTKNIQYF.

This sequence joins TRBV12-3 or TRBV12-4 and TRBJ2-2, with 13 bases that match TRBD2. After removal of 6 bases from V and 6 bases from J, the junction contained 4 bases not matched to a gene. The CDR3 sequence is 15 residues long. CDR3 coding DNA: TGTGCCAGCAGCACCGGACTAGCGGGAGCCGGGGAGCTGTTTTTT. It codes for CASSTGLAGAGELFF.

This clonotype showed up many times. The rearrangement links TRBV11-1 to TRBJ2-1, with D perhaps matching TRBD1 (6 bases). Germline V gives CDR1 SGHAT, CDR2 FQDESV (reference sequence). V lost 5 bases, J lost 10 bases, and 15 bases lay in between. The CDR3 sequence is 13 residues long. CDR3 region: CASSPNRAVEQFF. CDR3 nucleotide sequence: TGTGCCAGCAGCCCAAACAGGGCGGTGGAGCAGTTCTTC.

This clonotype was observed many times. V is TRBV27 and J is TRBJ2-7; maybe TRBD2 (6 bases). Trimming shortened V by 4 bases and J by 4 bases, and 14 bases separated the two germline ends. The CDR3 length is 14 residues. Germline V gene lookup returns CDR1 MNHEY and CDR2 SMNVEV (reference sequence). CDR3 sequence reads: CASSYTGSLYEQYF. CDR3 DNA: TGTGCCAGCAGTTACACCGGGAGCTTATACGAGCAGTACTTC.

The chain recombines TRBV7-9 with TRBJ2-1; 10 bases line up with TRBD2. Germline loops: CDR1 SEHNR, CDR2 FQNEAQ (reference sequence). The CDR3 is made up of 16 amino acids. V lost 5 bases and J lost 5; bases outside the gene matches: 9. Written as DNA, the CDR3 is TGTGCCAGCAGCCCATCAGCGGGAGGGCCCCACAATGAGCAGTTCTTC. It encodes CASSPSAGGPHNEQFF.

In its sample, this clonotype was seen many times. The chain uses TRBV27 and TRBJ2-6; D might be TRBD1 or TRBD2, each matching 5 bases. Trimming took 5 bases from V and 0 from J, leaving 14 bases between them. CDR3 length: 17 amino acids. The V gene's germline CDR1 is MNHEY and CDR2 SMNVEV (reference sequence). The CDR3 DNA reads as TGTGCCAGCAGTCCGAGGGACGCCCGCTCTGGGGCCAACGTCCTGACTTTC. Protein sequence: CASSPRDARSGANVLTF.

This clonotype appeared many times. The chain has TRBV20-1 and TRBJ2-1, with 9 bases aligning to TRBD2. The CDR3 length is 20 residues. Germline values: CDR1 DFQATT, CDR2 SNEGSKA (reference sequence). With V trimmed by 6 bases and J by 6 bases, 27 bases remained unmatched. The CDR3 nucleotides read TGCAGTGCGATAAAGGGGAGGGCTAGCGGGACTATTGGTCCTCCCAATGAGCAGTTCTTC. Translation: CSAIKGRASGTIGPPNEQFF.

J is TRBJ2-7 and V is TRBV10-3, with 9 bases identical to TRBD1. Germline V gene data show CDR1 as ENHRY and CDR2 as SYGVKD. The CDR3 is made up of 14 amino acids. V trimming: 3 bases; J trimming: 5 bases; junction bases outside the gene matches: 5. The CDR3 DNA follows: TGTGCCATCAGTGATCGGACAGGGGACAACGAGCAGTACTTC. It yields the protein CAISDRTGDNEQYF.

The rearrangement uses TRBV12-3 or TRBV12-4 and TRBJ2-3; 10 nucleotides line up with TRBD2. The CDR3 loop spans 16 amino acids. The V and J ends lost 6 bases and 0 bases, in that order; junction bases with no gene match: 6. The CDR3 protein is CASRTGLAFSTDTQYF. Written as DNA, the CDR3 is TGTGCCAGCAGGACGGGACTAGCGTTCAGCACAGATACGCAGTATTTT.

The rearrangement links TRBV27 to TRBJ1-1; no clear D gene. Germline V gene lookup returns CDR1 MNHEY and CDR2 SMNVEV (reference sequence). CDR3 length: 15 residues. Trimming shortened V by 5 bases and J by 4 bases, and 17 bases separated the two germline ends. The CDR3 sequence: CASSPRNIRGTEAFF. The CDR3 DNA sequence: TGTGCCAGCAGTCCCCGCAATATACGGGGCACTGAAGCTTTCTTT.

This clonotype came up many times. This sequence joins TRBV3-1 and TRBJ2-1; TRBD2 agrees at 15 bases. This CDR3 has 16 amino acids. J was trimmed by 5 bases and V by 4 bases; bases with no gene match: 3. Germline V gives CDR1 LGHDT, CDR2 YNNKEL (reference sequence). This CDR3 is CASSRWTSGRDNEQFF. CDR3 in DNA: TGTGCCAGCAGCCGCTGGACTAGCGGGAGGGACAATGAGCAGTTCTTC.

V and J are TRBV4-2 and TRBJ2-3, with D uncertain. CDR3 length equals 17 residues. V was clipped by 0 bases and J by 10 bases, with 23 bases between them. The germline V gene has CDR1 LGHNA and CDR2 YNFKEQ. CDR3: CASSQEVDSQLAGAQYF. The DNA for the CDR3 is TGTGCCAGCAGCCAAGAGGTCGACTCCCAATTAGCTGGGGCGCAGTATTTT.

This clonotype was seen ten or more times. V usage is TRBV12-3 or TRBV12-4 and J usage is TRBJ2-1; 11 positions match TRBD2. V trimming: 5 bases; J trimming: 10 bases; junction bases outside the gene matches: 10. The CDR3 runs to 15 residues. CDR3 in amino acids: CASSGRPTSGEEQFF. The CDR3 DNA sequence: TGTGCCAGCAGTGGCCGCCCGACTAGCGGGGAAGAGCAGTTCTTC.

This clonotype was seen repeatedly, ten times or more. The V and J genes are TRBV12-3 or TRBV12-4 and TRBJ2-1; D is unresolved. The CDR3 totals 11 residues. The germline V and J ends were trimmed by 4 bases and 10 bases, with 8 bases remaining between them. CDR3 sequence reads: CASSSTTEQFF. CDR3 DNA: TGTGCCAGCAGTTCGACGACAGAGCAGTTCTTC.

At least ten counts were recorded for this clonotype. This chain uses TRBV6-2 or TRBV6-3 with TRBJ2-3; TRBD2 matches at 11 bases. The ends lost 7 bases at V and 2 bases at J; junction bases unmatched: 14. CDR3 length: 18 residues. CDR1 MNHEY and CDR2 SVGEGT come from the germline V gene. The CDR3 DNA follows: TGTGCCAGCACCCCATCGGCTAGCGGGAGGAGTCACACAGATACGCAGTATTTT. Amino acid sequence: CASTPSASGRSHTDTQYF.

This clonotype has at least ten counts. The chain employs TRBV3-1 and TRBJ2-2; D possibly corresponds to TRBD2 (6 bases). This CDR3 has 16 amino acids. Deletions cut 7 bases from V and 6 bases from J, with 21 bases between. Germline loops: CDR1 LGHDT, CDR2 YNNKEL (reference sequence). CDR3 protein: CASNRGPGLSPGELFF. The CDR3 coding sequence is TGTGCCAGCAATAGGGGTCCGGGACTCTCCCCCGGGGAGCTGTTTTTT.

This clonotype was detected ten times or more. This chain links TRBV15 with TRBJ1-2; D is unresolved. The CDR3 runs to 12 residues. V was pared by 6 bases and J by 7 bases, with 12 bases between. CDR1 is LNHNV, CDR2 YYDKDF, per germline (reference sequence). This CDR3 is CATSIGQSGYTF. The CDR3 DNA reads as TGTGCCACCAGTATCGGGCAATCTGGCTACACCTTC.

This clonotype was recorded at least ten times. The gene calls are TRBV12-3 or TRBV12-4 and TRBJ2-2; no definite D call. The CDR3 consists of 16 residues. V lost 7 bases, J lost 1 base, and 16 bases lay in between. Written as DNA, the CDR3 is TGTGCCAGCACTAAACACCAGCTCATGAACACCGGGGAGCTGTTTTTT. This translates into CASTKHQLMNTGELFF.

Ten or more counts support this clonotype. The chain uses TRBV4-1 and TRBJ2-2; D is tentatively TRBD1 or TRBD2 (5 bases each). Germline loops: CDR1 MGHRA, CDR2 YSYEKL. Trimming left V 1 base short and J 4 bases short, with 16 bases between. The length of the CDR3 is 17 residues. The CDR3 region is CASSQASGTSSTGELFF. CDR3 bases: TGCGCCAGCAGCCAAGCCTCCGGGACCAGTAGCACCGGGGAGCTGTTTTTT.

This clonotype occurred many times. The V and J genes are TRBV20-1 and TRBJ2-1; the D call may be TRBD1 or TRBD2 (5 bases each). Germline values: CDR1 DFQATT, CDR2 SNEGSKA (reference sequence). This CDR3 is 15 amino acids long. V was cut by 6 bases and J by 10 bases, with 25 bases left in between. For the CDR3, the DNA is TGCAGTGCAAACCGGGACCGTCGTCAGCACAGCGAGCAGTTCTTC. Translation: CSANRDRRQHSEQFF.

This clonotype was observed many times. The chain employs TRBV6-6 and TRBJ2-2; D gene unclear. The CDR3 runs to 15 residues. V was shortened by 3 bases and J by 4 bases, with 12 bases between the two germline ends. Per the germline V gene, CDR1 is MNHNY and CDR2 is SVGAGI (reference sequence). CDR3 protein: CASSYFGSSTGELFF. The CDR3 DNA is TGTGCCAGCAGTTATTTTGGTAGTAGCACCGGGGAGCTGTTTTTT.

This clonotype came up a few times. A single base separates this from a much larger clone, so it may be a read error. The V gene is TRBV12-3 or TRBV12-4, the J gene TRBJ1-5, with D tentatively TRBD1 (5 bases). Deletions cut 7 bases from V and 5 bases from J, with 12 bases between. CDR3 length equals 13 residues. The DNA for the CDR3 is TGTGCCAGCACTCGGGGGTTCGATCAGCCCCAGCATTTT. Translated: CASTRGFDQPQHF.